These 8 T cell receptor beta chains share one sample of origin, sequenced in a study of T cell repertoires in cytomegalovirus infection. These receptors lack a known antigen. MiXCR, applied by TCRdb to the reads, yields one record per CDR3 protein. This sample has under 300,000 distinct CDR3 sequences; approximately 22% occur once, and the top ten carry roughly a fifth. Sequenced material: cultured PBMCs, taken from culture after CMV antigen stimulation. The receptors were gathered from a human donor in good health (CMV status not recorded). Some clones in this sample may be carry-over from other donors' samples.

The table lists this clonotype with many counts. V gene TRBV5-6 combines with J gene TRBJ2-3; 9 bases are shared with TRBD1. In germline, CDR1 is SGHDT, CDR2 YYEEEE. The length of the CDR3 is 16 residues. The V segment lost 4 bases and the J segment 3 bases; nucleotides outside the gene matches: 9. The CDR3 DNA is TGTGCCAGCAGCCTTCCGGGACAGGGAGGAACAGATACGCAGTATTTT. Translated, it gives CASSLPGQGGTDTQYF.

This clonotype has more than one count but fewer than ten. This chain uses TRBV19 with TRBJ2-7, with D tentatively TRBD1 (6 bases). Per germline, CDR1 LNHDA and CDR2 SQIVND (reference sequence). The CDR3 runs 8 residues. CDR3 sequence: CSGDEQYF. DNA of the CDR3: TGTTCAGGGGACGAGCAGTACTTC.

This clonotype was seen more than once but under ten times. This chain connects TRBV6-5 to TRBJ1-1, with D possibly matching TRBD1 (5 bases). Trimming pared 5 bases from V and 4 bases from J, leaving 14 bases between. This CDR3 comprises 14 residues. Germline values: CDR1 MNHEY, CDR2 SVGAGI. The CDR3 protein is CASSPRGVVTEAFF. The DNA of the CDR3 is TGTGCCAGCAGTCCCCGGGGGGTGGTCACTGAAGCTTTCTTT.

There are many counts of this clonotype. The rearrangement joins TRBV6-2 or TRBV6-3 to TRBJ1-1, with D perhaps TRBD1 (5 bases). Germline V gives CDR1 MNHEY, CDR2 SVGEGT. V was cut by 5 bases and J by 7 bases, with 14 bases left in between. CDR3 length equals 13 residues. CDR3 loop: CASSPQGVGEAFF. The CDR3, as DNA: TGTGCCAGCAGTCCGCAGGGTGTTGGTGAAGCTTTCTTT.

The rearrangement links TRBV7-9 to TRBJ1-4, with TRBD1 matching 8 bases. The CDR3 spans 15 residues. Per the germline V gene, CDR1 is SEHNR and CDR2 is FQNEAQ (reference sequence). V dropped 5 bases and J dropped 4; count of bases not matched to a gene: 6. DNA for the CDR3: TGTGCCAGCAGCGAAGACAGGGGCGGTAATGAAAAACTGTTTTTT. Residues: CASSEDRGGNEKLFF.

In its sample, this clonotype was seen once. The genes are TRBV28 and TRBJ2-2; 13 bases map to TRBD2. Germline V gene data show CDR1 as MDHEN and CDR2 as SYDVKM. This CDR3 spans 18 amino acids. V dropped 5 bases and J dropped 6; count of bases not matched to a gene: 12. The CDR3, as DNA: TGTGCCAGCAGTCCTCTTATCGGGACTAGCGGGGTATCCGGGGAGCTGTTTTTT. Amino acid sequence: CASSPLIGTSGVSGELFF.

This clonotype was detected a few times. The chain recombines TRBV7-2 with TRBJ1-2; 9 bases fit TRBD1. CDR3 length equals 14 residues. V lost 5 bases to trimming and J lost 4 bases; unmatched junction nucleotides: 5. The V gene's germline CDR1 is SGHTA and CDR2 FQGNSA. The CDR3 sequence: CASSEPDRGYGYTF. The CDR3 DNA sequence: TGTGCCAGCAGCGAACCGGACAGGGGCTATGGCTACACCTTC.

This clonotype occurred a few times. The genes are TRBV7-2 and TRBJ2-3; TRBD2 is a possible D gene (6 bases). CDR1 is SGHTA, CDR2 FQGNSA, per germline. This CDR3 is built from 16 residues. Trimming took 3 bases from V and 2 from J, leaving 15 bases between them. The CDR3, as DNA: TGTGCCAGCAGCTTCGCGTCGGGAGCGGACACAGATACGCAGTATTTT. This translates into CASSFASGADTDTQYF.